The 17 T cell receptor beta chains below were found in one sample sequenced in a study of cytomegalovirus exposure and HLA in healthy donors (dated by TCRdb to the late 2010s). To prepare the library, the immunoSEQ multiplex PCR assay was applied. For the multiplex PCR, a mixture combining 60 forward primers for TCR Vbeta segments and 13 reverse primers for TCR Jbeta segments was used. Entries here come from immuneACCESS through TCRdb and include only in-frame sequences with V and J called. Some clones fail to appear in such tables; in the studies checked, an unresolved V gene covers under half of the shortfall, and the cause of the remainder is unknown. This sample comprises 170,000 or so clones, 60% to 80% of them detected only once. Less than 15% of the sample goes to the ten largest clones. Sample: PBMCs. These receptors were collected from a woman aged 45-65 years in good health and CMV-seropositive.

The V gene is TRBV5-1, the J gene TRBJ1-1; D might be TRBD1 (5 bases). This CDR3 is built from 14 residues. The ends were cut back, 4 bases at V and 1 base at J, with 11 bases in the middle. Per the germline V gene, CDR1 is SGHRS and CDR2 is YFSETQ. The DNA of the CDR3 is TGCGCCAGCAGCGTCCGACAGCAGAACACTGAAGCTTTCTTT. Translating it yields CASSVRQQNTEAFF.

The chain couples TRBV6-1 to TRBJ1-5, with 7 positions matching TRBD1. V gave up 4 bases and J gave up 4 bases; unmatched junction bases: 4. Germline loops: CDR1 MNHNS, CDR2 SASEGT. The CDR3 loop spans 14 amino acids. In DNA form, the CDR3 reads TGTGCCAGCAGTGGGACAGGAGAAAATCAGCCCCAGCATTTT. Amino acid sequence: CASSGTGENQPQHF.

The chain has TRBV14 and TRBJ2-3, with 7 bases identical to TRBD1. Germline CDR1 SGHDN, CDR2 FVKESK. CDR3 length equals 14 residues. The ends lost 4 bases at V and 4 bases at J; junction bases unmatched: 5. For the CDR3, the DNA is TGTGCCAGCAGCCGATTGACAGGGCCAGATACGCAGTATTTT. The encoded protein is CASSRLTGPDTQYF.

V gene TRBV6-5 combines with J gene TRBJ2-7; 8 nucleotides align to TRBD1. The CDR3 sequence is 13 residues long. J was trimmed by 2 bases and V by 6 bases; bases with no gene match: 3. Looked up from germline, CDR1 is MNHEY and CDR2 is SVGAGI. The CDR3 nucleotides read TGTGCCAGCAGCCGGGACAGGACCTACGAGCAGTACTTC. Its protein product is CASSRDRTYEQYF.

This chain connects TRBV11-2 to TRBJ2-5; TRBD2 agrees at 10 bases. From germline, CDR1 is SGHAT and CDR2 FQNNGV. CDR3 length: 16 residues. The V segment lost 1 base and the J segment 6 bases; nucleotides outside the gene matches: 8. The CDR3 spells CASSLASGTSVQTQYF. Written as DNA, the CDR3 is TGTGCCAGCAGCTTAGCTTCCGGGACTAGCGTTCAGACCCAGTACTTC.

A remark on this clone: The junction and the germline gene differ at one end; a read error may be behind it. The chain uses TRBV6-4 and TRBJ1-6; 9 bases align to TRBD1. Per germline, CDR1 MRHNA and CDR2 SNTAGT. The CDR3 has 14 amino acids. CDR3 nucleotide sequence: TGTGCCAGCAGCCTTGGACAGGGGAAATCACCCCTCCTCTTT. Translated: CASSLGQGKSPLLF.

The chain combines TRBV9 with TRBJ1-1, with 7 positions matching TRBD1. CDR3 length: 15 residues. Germline lookup yields CDR1 SGDLS and CDR2 YYNGEE. V lost 0 bases to trimming and J lost 5 bases; unmatched junction nucleotides: 7. CDR3 in DNA: TGTGCCAGCAGCGTAGGGGCAGGGGGTGGGACTGAAGCTTTCTTT. It is translated as CASSVGAGGGTEAFF.

The J gene is TRBJ1-1, the V gene TRBV6-5, with D tentatively TRBD1 (5 bases). Germline V gives CDR1 MNHEY, CDR2 SVGAGI. V gave up 4 bases and J gave up 4 bases, with 19 bases separating them. The CDR3 contains 16 residues. The CDR3 region is CASSWGQMAGGTEAFF. CDR3 in DNA: TGTGCCAGCAGTTGGGGCCAGATGGCGGGGGGCACTGAAGCTTTCTTT.

This sequence joins TRBV6-5 and TRBJ1-1; D ambiguous. This CDR3 comprises 13 residues. Per germline, CDR1 MNHEY and CDR2 SVGAGI. V dropped 2 bases and J dropped 3 bases, with 7 bases sitting between them. CDR3 residues: CASSYKRDTEAFF. The CDR3 nucleotides read TGTGCCAGCAGTTACAAGAGGGACACTGAAGCTTTCTTT.

This sequence joins TRBV11-2 and TRBJ1-2; D possibly corresponds to TRBD1 (5 bases). Germline-derived CDR1 and CDR2 are SGHAT and FQNNGV. The CDR3 has 13 amino acids. Trimming took 2 bases from V and 8 from J, leaving 12 bases between them. Here the CDR3 DNA reads TGTGCCAGCAGCTTATGGGGCCTGGTGGGCTACACCTTC. It specifies CASSLWGLVGYTF.

To note about this clone: One end of the junction does not line up with germline, which may come from a read error. This sequence joins TRBV7-9 and TRBJ1-3; TRBD1 is a possible D gene (6 bases). CDR1 SEHNR and CDR2 FQNEAQ come from the germline V gene (reference sequence). The CDR3 is 14 amino acids. The CDR3 protein is CASNLVEGGDTIYF. CDR3 sequence (DNA): TGTGCCAGCAACTTAGTGGAAGGGGGGGACACCATATATTTT.

The sample holds one count of this clone. This rearrangement joins TRBV27 to TRBJ2-1; perhaps TRBD1 as D (6 bases). CDR1 and CDR2 (germline): MNHEY, SMNVEV (reference sequence). Trimming took 3 bases from V and 5 from J, leaving 17 bases between them. The CDR3 extends over 16 amino acids. The CDR3: CASSFLRTRDNNEQFF. DNA for the CDR3: TGTGCCAGCAGTTTTCTTAGGACTCGGGACAACAATGAGCAGTTCTTC.

The chain recombines TRBV19 with TRBJ2-1; no reliable D call. The CDR3 loop spans 11 amino acids. The germline V gene has CDR1 LNHDA and CDR2 SQIVND (reference sequence). V was clipped by 9 bases and J by 3 bases, with 6 bases between them. In DNA, the CDR3 is TGTGCCAGCAACAGCTACAATGAGCAGTTCTTC. Its protein is CASNSYNEQFF.

The chain joins TRBV2 to TRBJ1-1; perhaps TRBD1 as D (6 bases). The V end was cut by 6 bases, the J end by 2 bases, with 10 bases between. Germline V gene lookup returns CDR1 SNHLY and CDR2 FYNNEI. The CDR3 spans 13 residues. This chain's CDR3 is CASSPQGNTEAFF. CDR3 coding DNA: TGTGCCAGCAGCCCACAGGGTAACACTGAAGCTTTCTTT.

V usage is TRBV27 and J usage is TRBJ1-2; possible D gene TRBD1, 5 bases. V dropped 6 bases and J dropped 3 bases, with 17 bases sitting between them. Per the germline V gene, CDR1 is MNHEY and CDR2 is SMNVEV (reference sequence). The CDR3 runs to 15 residues. The CDR3 DNA sequence: TGTGCCAGCAGCCTTTGGGGCGACGTAGACTATGGCTACACCTTC. It yields the protein CASSLWGDVDYGYTF.

In its sample, this clone was seen a few times. The gene calls are TRBV10-3 and TRBJ1-4; 8 positions agree with TRBD1. V was pared by 1 base and J by 11 bases, with 9 bases of the junction left unmatched. The CDR3 sequence is 15 residues long. CDR1 and CDR2 from the germline V gene are ENHRY and SYGVKD. The CDR3 coding sequence is TGTGCCATCAGTGAGTACCCGGGACAGGTCGACAAACTGTTTTTT. It codes for CAISEYPGQVDKLFF.

The rearrangement uses TRBV11-1 and TRBJ1-1, with D tentatively TRBD1 (5 bases). V shed 2 bases and J shed 2 bases, with 18 bases lying between them. The length of the CDR3 is 17 residues. CDR1 is SGHAT, CDR2 FQDESV, per germline (reference sequence). The CDR3 DNA follows: TGTGCCAGCAGCTTAAACAGTCTCAAACAGGTTAACACTGAAGCTTTCTTT. Translation gives CASSLNSLKQVNTEAFF.